This is a list of T cell receptor beta chains from one sample in a study of vaccination and CD4 T cells after COVID-19. No antigen is known for these receptors. TCRdb re-derived calls from the PCR reads in MiXCR, one entry per CDR3 protein. The table shows 20,000 to 25,000 distinct CDR3 sequences, with roughly 46% occurring only once. This specimen was CD4+ T cells from blood, cultured in vitro, taken about 7 months after SARS-CoV-2 vaccination. The receptors shown here come from a human donor who had recovered from COVID-19. Each CDR3 is given with its conserved first and last residue. A D gene is named only where the DNA matches it firmly. Size values are once, few and many counts, or a class for expanded clones, and some rows have none.

size | J | V | D | DNA | CDR3
- | TRBJ1-6 | TRBV11-2 | - | TGTGCCAGCAGGACACTTACGTCCCTACGGGGCCTAAGTAATTCACCCCTCCACTTT | CASRTLTSLRGLSNSPLHF
- | TRBJ1-1 | TRBV6-1 | TRBD1 | TGTGCCAGCAGGTGGACAGGGGGGATGAACACTGAAGCTTTCTTT | CASRWTGGMNTEAFF
- | TRBJ2-1 | TRBV6-2/TRBV6-3 | TRBD2 | TGTGCCAGCCGACTAGCGGGAGTCACGGATGAGCAGTTCTTC | CASRLAGVTDEQFF
few | TRBJ1-5 | TRBV19 | - | TGTGCCAGTAGTACGGAAAGGGGCCATCAGCCCCAGCATTTT | CASSTERGHQPQHF
few | TRBJ2-5 | TRBV6-1 | - | TGTGCCAGCAGTGAAGCGGTGTACAGGGCGAGCGAGACCCAGTACTTC | CASSEAVYRASETQYF
- | TRBJ2-7 | TRBV18 | - | TGTGCCAGCTCACCACCGGGTCAGGGGGGTACGGTATACGAGCAGTACTTC | CASSPPGQGGTVYEQYF
- | TRBJ2-5 | TRBV5-1 | - | TGCGCCAGCAGCCCCGGATCAGGGGGGCAAGAGACCCAGTACTTC | CASSPGSGGQETQYF
- | TRBJ1-2 | TRBV2 | - | TGTGCCAGCAGTGCACAGATTACGACGAACTATGGCTACACCTTC | CASSAQITTNYGYTF
- | TRBJ2-3 | TRBV7-3 | - | TGTGCCAGCAGCTTCGCGGGATATAGCACAGATACGCAGTATTTT | CASSFAGYSTDTQYF
- | TRBJ2-3 | TRBV7-3 | TRBD2 | TGTGCCAGCAGCTTAGGCCTAGCGGACAATACGCAGTATTTT | CASSLGLADNTQYF
few | TRBJ2-7 | TRBV7-9 | TRBD1 | TGTGCCAGCAGTTTGGACAGGGGGACCTACGAGCAGTACTTC | CASSLDRGTYEQYF
- | TRBJ1-1 | TRBV7-9 | TRBD1 | TGTGCCAGCAGCAACCGGGACAGGGGATCTTTCTTT | CASSNRDRGSFF
- | TRBJ2-7 | TRBV7-6 | TRBD1 | TGTGCCAGCGGACAGGGGGAATACGAGCAGTACTTC | CASGQGEYEQYF
- | TRBJ1-6 | TRBV20-1 | - | TGCAGTGCTGGGGAGAATAATTCACCCCTCCACTTT | CSAGENNSPLHF
- | TRBJ2-7 | TRBV20-1 | - | TGCAGTGCGAGGTCCAGGTATGGATACGAGCAGTACTTC | CSARSRYGYEQYF
few | TRBJ2-6 | TRBV20-1 | - | TGCAGTGCCGATACCGGGACGCTCTCTGGGGCCAACGTCCTGACTTTC | CSADTGTLSGANVLTF
- | TRBJ2-3 | TRBV20-1 | - | TGCAGTGCTACCGGGGAGGCCACAGATACGCAGTATTTT | CSATGEATDTQYF
few | TRBJ2-7 | TRBV7-2 | TRBD2 | TGTGCCAGCAGCTGGTTAGCGGGGGGTGGTGGTGAGCAGTACTTC | CASSWLAGGGGEQYF
medium-sized | TRBJ1-5 | TRBV12-3/TRBV12-4 | - | TGTGCCAGCAGTTTATCAGGACGCCTGGGGCCCCAGCATTTT | CASSLSGRLGPQHF
- | TRBJ2-7 | TRBV6-1 | - | TGTGCCAGCCACCAGGGGCGGGGGCCCCACGAGCAGTACTTC | CASHQGRGPHEQYF
- | TRBJ1-1 | TRBV7-6 | - | TGTGCCAGCAGCTTCGAGGGGAACACTGAAGCTTTCTTT | CASSFEGNTEAFF
- | TRBJ2-1 | TRBV11-1 | TRBD2 | TGTGCCAGCAGCTTAAACCCGGGGGGGACCTACAATGAGCAGTTCTTC | CASSLNPGGTYNEQFF
- | TRBJ2-5 | TRBV6-1 | - | TGTGCCAGCAGTGGAGGACCGGCAATAAGATCAGAGACCCAGTACTTC | CASSGGPAIRSETQYF
- | TRBJ2-3 | TRBV7-3 | TRBD1 | TGTGCCAGCAGTTCCGGACAGGGTCGTACGCAGTATTTT | CASSSGQGRTQYF
- | TRBJ1-1 | TRBV11-2 | - | TGTGCCAGCAGCTTAGGACAGGCTAACACTGAAGCTTTCTTT | CASSLGQANTEAFF
- | TRBJ2-7 | TRBV10-3 | - | TGTGCCATCAGTCAGACCGAGGAGGGTGGCGAGCAGTACTTC | CAISQTEEGGEQYF
few | TRBJ2-1 | TRBV20-1 | TRBD2 | TGCAGTGCTCTGACTAGCGGGAGGACCTCCTACAATGAGCAGTTCTTC | CSALTSGRTSYNEQFF
- | TRBJ2-1 | TRBV27 | TRBD2 | TGTGCCAGCACTTTTAGCGGGAGGGCTCCCAATGAGCAGTTCTTC | CASTFSGRAPNEQFF
- | TRBJ1-1 | TRBV20-1 | TRBD1 | TGCAGTGCTAGAGAGACAGGGCCAGGCACTGAAGCTTTCTTT | CSARETGPGTEAFF
- | TRBJ2-5 | TRBV6-2/TRBV6-3 | TRBD2 | TGTGCCAGCACCACAATAGCGGGAGGGAGAGAGACCCAGTACTTC | CASTTIAGGRETQYF
- | TRBJ2-7 | TRBV6-5 | - | TGTGCCAGCAGTTACTCGCCACAGGGAGGCTACGAGCAGTACTTC | CASSYSPQGGYEQYF
- | TRBJ1-5 | TRBV27 | - | TGTGCCAGCAGTTTCCACGGACAGCCCCAGCATTTT | CASSFHGQPQHF
few | TRBJ1-5 | TRBV6-7 | - | TGTGCCAGCAGGGCTGGCGTCGATCAGCCCCAGCATTTT | CASRAGVDQPQHF
- | TRBJ1-5 | TRBV4-1 | - | TGCGCCAGCAGCCAAGATCTGGGGAGGAATCAGCCCCAGCATTTT | CASSQDLGRNQPQHF
few | TRBJ2-3 | TRBV20-1 | TRBD2 | TGCAGTGCTAGTGGGACTAGCGGGGTGGATGGCACAGATACGCAGTATTTT | CSASGTSGVDGTDTQYF
- | TRBJ2-7 | TRBV29-1 | - | TGCAGCACCCTTGATCCGGGAGCTTCCGCCTACGAGCAGTACTTC | CSTLDPGASAYEQYF
- | TRBJ2-3 | TRBV20-1 | - | TGCAGTGCTAGCGAAGGGCTCAACCCGGATACGCAGTATTTT | CSASEGLNPDTQYF
few | TRBJ1-1 | TRBV20-1 | TRBD1 | TGCAGTGCGCCGGCAGGGGGCGCCTACACTGAAGCTTTCTTT | CSAPAGGAYTEAFF
few | TRBJ2-4 | TRBV6-1 | - | TGTGCCAGCAGTGTAGGAGACGGTAACATTCAGTACTTC | CASSVGDGNIQYF
- | TRBJ2-7 | TRBV11-1 | - | TGTGCCAGCAGCTATAGCGGTCAGGGCTACGAGCAGTACTTC | CASSYSGQGYEQYF
- | TRBJ2-7 | TRBV7-2 | - | TGTGCCAGCAGCTTACGGGCGGGACCCTACGAGCAGTACTTC | CASSLRAGPYEQYF
few | TRBJ2-1 | TRBV15 | TRBD2 | TGTGCCACCAGCAGTGAGACTAGCGGTGACAATGAGCAGTTCTTC | CATSSETSGDNEQFF
- | TRBJ1-5 | TRBV7-2 | - | TGTGCCAGCAGCCCGAGTCTGGGCCAGCCCCAGCATTTT | CASSPSLGQPQHF
- | TRBJ1-3 | TRBV7-6 | - | TGTGCCAGCAGCTTAGCGAGTCAGGGTGCACGTGGAAACACCATATATTTT | CASSLASQGARGNTIYF
few | TRBJ2-7 | TRBV20-1 | TRBD1 | TGCAGTGCTAGGGGAGGGACAGGGACCTCCGAGCAGTACTTC | CSARGGTGTSEQYF
- | TRBJ1-1 | TRBV10-3 | - | TGTGCCATCAGTGAAACCCGGGGGGACACTGAAGCTTTCTTT | CAISETRGDTEAFF
- | TRBJ1-5 | TRBV15 | TRBD1 | TGTGCCACCAGCAGAAAGGACAGGGGCATCAATCAGCCCCAGCATTTT | CATSRKDRGINQPQHF
- | TRBJ2-2 | TRBV7-8 | - | TGTGCCAGCAGCTTGCTAGTGGGGGCCGGGGAGCTGTTTTTT | CASSLLVGAGELFF
- | TRBJ2-7 | TRBV27 | - | TGTGCCAGGACGTCCAGGGTCAGGAACGAGCAGTACTTC | CARTSRVRNEQYF
large | TRBJ1-5 | TRBV15 | - | TGTGCCACCACCGGAGTCCAGGGGAAGAATCAGCCCCAGCATTTT | CATTGVQGKNQPQHF
- | TRBJ1-5 | TRBV6-1 | TRBD1 | TGTGCCAGCAGTGGACAGGGCGATCAGCCCCAGCATTTT | CASSGQGDQPQHF